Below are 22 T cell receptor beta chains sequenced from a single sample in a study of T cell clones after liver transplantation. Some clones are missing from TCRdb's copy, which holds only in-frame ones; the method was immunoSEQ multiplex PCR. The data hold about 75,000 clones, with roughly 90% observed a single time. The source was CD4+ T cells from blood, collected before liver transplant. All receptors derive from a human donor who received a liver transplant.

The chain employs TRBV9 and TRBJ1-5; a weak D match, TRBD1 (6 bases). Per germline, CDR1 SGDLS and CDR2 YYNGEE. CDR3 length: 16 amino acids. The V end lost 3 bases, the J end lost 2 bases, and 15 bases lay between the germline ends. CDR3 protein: CASSAGDGWGNQPQHF. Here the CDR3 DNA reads TGTGCCAGCAGCGCAGGGGACGGGTGGGGCAATCAGCCCCAGCATTTT.

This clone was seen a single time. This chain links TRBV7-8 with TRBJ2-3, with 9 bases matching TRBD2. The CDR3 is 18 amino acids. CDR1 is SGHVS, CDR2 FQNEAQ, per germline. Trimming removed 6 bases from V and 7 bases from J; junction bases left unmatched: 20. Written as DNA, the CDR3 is TGTGCCAGCAGACGACGGGTGGATATAGCGGGAGACCCTAATACGCAGTATTTT. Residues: CASRRRVDIAGDPNTQYF. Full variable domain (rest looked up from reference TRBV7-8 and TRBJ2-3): GAGVSQSPRYKVAKRGQDVALRCDPISGHVSLFWYQQALGQGPEFLTYFQNEAQLDKSGLPSDRFFAERPEGSVSTLKIQRTQQEDSAVYLCASRRRVDIAGDPNTQYFGPGTRLTVL.

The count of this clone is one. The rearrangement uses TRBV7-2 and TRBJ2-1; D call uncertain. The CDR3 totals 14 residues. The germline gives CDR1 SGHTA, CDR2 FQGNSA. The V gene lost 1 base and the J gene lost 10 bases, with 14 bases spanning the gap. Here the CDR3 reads CASSLGPEVREQFF. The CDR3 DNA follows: TGTGCCAGCAGCTTAGGACCCGAGGTAAGAGAGCAGTTCTTC.

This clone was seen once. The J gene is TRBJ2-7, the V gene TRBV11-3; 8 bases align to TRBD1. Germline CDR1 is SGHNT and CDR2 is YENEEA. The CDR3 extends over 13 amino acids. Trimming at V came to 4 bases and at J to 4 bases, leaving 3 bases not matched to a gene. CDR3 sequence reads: CASSSQGGYEQYF. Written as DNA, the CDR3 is TGTGCCAGCAGCTCACAGGGGGGATACGAGCAGTACTTC.

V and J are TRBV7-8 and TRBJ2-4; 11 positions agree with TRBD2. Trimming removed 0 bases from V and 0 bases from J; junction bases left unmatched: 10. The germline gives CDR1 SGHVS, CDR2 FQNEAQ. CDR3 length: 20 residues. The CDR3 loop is CASSLAIPSGGPLAKNIQYF. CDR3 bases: TGTGCCAGCAGCTTAGCAATTCCTAGCGGGGGGCCTTTAGCCAAAAACATTCAGTACTTC.

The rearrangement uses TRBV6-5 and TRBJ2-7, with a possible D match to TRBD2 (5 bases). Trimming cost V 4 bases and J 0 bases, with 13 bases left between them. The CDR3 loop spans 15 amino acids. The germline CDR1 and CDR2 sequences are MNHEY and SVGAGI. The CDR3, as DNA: TGTGCCAGCAGTTTCTCTAGCAAATACTCCTACGAGCAGTACTTC. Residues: CASSFSSKYSYEQYF.

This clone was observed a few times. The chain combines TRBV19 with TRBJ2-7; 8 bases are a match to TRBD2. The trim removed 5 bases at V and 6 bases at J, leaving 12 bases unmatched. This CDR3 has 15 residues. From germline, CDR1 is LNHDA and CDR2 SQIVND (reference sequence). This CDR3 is CASSPRRERESEQYF. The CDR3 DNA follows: TGTGCCAGTAGTCCCCGTCGGGAGCGGGAGAGCGAGCAGTACTTC.

CDR3 region: CAWSVRAVQSGGYTF. The CDR3 DNA follows: TGTGCCTGGAGTGTACGTGCTGTCCAGTCTGGTGGCTACACCTTC. The chain has TRBV30 and TRBJ1-2; the D is unclear. The CDR3 covers 15 residues. Germline loops: CDR1 GTSNPN, CDR2 SVGIG (reference sequence). V lost 0 bases to trimming and J lost 7 bases, with 18 bases between them.

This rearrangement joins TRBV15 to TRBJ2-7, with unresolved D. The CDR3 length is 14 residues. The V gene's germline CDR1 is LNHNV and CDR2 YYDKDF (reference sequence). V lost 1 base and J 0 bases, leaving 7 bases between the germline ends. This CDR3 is CATSRGGSSYEQYF. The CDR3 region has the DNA TGTGCCACCAGCAGAGGCGGCAGCTCCTACGAGCAGTACTTC.

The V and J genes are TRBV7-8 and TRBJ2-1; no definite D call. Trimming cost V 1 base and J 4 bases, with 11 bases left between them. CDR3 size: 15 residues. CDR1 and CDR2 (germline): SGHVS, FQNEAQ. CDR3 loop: CASSLDSSRYNEQFF. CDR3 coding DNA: TGTGCCAGCAGCTTAGATAGTTCTCGTTACAATGAGCAGTTCTTC.

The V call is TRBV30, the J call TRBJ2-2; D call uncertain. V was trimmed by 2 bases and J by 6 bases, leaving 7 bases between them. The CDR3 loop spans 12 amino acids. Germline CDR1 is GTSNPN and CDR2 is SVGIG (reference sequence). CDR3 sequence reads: CAWSLGPGELFF. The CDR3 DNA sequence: TGTGCCTGGAGTTTGGGTCCCGGGGAGCTGTTTTTT.

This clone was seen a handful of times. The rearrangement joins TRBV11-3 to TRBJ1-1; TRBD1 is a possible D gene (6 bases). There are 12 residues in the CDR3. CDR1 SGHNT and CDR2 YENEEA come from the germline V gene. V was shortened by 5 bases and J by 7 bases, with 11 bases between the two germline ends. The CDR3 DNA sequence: TGTGCCAGCAGCGAGGGGGATGGTGAAGCTTTCTTT. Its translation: CASSEGDGEAFF.

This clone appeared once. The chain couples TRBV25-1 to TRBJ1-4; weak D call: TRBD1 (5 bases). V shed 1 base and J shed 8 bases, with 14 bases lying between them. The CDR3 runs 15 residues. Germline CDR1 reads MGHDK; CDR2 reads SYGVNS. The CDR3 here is CASSEWDASLEKLFF. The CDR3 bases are TGTGCCAGCAGTGAATGGGACGCCTCCCTAGAAAAACTGTTTTTT.

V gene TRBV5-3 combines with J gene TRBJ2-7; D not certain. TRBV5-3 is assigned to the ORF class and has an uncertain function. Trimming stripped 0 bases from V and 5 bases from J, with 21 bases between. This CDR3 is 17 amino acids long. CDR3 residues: CARSLVAVWSARHEQYF. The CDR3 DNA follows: TGTGCCAGAAGCTTGGTGGCGGTGTGGTCTGCGCGTCACGAGCAGTACTTC.

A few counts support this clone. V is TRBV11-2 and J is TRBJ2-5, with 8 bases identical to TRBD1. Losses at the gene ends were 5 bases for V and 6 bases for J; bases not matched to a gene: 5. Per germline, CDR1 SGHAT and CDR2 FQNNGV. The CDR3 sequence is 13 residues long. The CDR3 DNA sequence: TGTGCCAGCAGCACAGGGGGTACGAAGACCCAGTACTTC. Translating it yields CASSTGGTKTQYF.

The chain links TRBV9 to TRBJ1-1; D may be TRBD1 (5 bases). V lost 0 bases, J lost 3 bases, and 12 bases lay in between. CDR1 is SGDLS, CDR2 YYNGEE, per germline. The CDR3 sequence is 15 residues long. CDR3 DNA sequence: TGTGCCAGCAGCGTAGCTGGTGGGGGGTACACTGAAGCTTTCTTT. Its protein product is CASSVAGGGYTEAFF.

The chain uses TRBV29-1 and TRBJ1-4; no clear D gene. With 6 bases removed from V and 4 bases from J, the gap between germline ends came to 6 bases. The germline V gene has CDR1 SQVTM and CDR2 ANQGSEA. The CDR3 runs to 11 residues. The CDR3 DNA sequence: TGCAGCGTCCGTTATAATGAAAAACTGTTTTTT. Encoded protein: CSVRYNEKLFF.

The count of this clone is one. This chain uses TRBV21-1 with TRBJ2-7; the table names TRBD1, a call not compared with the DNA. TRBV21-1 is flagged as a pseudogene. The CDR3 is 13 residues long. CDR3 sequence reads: CARTPGTSYEQYF. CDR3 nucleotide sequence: TGTGCCAGAACCCCCGGGACATCCTACGAGCAGTACTTC.

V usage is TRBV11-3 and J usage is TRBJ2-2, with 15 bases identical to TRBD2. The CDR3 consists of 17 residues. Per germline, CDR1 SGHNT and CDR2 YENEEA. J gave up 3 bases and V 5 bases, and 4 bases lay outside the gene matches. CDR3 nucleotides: TGTGCCAGCAGCAAGGGACTAGCGGGAGGATACACCGGGGAGCTGTTTTTT. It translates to CASSKGLAGGYTGELFF.

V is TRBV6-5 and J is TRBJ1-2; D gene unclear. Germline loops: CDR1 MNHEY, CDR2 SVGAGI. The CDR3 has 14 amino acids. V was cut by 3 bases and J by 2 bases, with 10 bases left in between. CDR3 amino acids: CASSYSQENYGYTF. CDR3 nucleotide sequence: TGTGCCAGCAGTTATTCCCAGGAGAACTATGGCTACACCTTC.

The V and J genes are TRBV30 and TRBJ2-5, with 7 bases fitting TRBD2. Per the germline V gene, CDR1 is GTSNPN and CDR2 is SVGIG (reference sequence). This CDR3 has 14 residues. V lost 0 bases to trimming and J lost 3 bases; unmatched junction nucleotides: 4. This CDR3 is CAWSVGGGKETQYF. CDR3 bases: TGTGCCTGGAGTGTGGGCGGGGGAAAAGAGACCCAGTACTTC.

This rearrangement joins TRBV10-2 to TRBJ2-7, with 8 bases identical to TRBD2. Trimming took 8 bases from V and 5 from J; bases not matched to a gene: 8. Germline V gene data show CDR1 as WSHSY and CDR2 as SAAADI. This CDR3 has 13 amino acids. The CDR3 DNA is TGCGCCAGCGGGACTAGATCTCCAAACGAGCAGTACTTC. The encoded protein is CASGTRSPNEQYF.